The text below deals with one TCR beta chain. Its antigen is as yet unknown. The record originates from a study of T cell responses to AZD1222 COVID-19 vaccine. Here immunoSEQ multiplex PCR was the method, and the copy in TCRdb shows in-frame clones only, minus some. The table includes over 120,000 clones, over 90% detected once. The V and J ends lost 3 bases and 0 bases, in that order; junction bases with no gene match: 10. CDR1 and CDR2 from the germline V gene are LNHDA and SQIVND (reference sequence). This CDR3 spans 20 amino acids. Findings and limits, study-wide: Every sample of the repertoires postdated the peak T cell response.

The TCR comes from an adult in good health. Sequences were derived from peripheral blood, sampled on day 0 of AZD1222 vaccination. The genes are TRBV19 and TRBJ2-1; 14 bases map to TRBD2. Here the CDR3 DNA reads TGTGCCAGTAGTATTGGACTAGCGGGAGGTGGGCGGAGCTCCTACAATGAGCAGTTCTTC. It specifies CASSIGLAGGGRSSYNEQFF.